These T cell receptor beta chains were read from a single sample in a study of early T cells in non-severe SARS-CoV-2 infection. TCRdb reprocessed the 5' RACE reads with MiXCR, giving one entry per CDR3 protein. The sample contains tens of thousands of distinct CDR3 sequences, roughly 12% of which appear only once. Sequences were derived from whole blood, sampled at baseline. All receptors derive from an adult who was a healthcare worker with PCR-confirmed SARS-CoV-2 infection or an uninfected control (not recorded which). Each CDR3 is given with its conserved first and last residue. A D gene is named only where the DNA matches it firmly. The size entry is marked missing in some rows and otherwise reads once, few, many or a size class.

D gene	V gene	J gene	clone size	CDR3 DNA	CDR3 protein
TRBD2	TRBV7-3	TRBJ2-3	many	TGTGCCAGCAGTATGCGGGGGGGAAGCACAGATACGCAGTATTTT	CASSMRGGSTDTQYF
.	TRBV12-3/TRBV12-4	TRBJ2-3	many	TGTGCCAGCAGTTTATGGGAGCGCACAGATACGCAGTATTTT	CASSLWERTDTQYF
TRBD1	TRBV5-4	TRBJ2-3	.	TGTGCCAGCAGCAACCCCGATAGGGGGCGGGATACGCAGTATTTT	CASSNPDRGRDTQYF
TRBD1	TRBV12-3/TRBV12-4	TRBJ2-1	few	TGTGCCAGCAGCCGCCCGACAGGGGCTTCGTGGGATGAGCAGTTCTTC	CASSRPTGASWDEQFF
TRBD2	TRBV12-3/TRBV12-4	TRBJ2-1	.	TGTGCCAGCAGTTTGACTAGCGGAAAAGCGGGGAATGAGCAGTTCTTC	CASSLTSGKAGNEQFF
TRBD1	TRBV25-1	TRBJ1-2	few	TGTGCCAGCAGTGGCTCGACAGGGAGCTACACCTTC	CASSGSTGSYTF
.	TRBV30	TRBJ2-7	few	TGTGCCTGGAGTTCCCCAGGGGGGTACGAGCAGTACTTC	CAWSSPGGYEQYF
.	TRBV28	TRBJ2-4	.	TGTGCCGGAGGGAGAAGTAAGAGTGACATTCAGTACTTC	CAGGRSKSDIQYF
.	TRBV20-1	TRBJ2-3	.	TGCAGTGTTGCAACCCGGGGGGCCGACCCTAGCACAGATACGCAGTATTTT	CSVATRGADPSTDTQYF
.	TRBV5-5	TRBJ1-2	few	TGTGCCAGCAGCCCCCTCGAGTTAGCCTATGGCTACACCTTC	CASSPLELAYGYTF
.	TRBV6-5	TRBJ1-1	few	TGTGCCAGCAGGGACTACATGAACACTGAAGCTTTCTTT	CASRDYMNTEAFF
.	TRBV7-9	TRBJ2-5	.	TGTGCCAGCAGCTCCAAGCCCGGGACCCCTCGGACCCAGTACTTC	CASSSKPGTPRTQYF
TRBD2	TRBV13	TRBJ2-6	.	TGTGCCAGCAGCTACCGGGGACTAACCTCTGGGGCCAACGTCCTGACTTTC	CASSYRGLTSGANVLTF
.	TRBV2	TRBJ2-3	.	TGTGCCAGCGCTCGGGACCATCAGGCAGATACGCAGTATTTT	CASARDHQADTQYF
.	TRBV12-3/TRBV12-4	TRBJ1-6	few	TGTGCCAGCAGTTTTATCGAGGATTCACCCCTCCACTTT	CASSFIEDSPLHF
.	TRBV3-1	TRBJ2-1	.	TGTGCCAGCAGCCAAATGGACAGCTTCGATGAGCAGTTCTTC	CASSQMDSFDEQFF
.	TRBV2	TRBJ1-5	many	TGTGCCAGCGAGGCGGACAGACCAAATCAGCCCCAGCATTTT	CASEADRPNQPQHF
.	TRBV20-1	TRBJ1-1	.	TGCAGTGCTAGCACTATGACAAGGAACACTGAAGCTTTCTTT	CSASTMTRNTEAFF
.	TRBV6-5	TRBJ2-2	.	TGTGCCAGCAGTTACTTGCGGTTTGGCGGGGAGCTGTTTTTT	CASSYLRFGGELFF
TRBD1	TRBV6-5	TRBJ2-7	many	TGTGCCAGCAGGCGCGCCGGGACAGGGCCCCACGAGCAGTACTTC	CASRRAGTGPHEQYF
TRBD1	TRBV20-1	TRBJ2-7	few	TGCAGTGCCCAGACAGGGAAGCCCCACGAGCAGTACTTC	CSAQTGKPHEQYF